Listed below are T cell receptor beta chains from one sample, sequenced in a study of T cells in Graves' hyperthyroidism and ophthalmopathy. One entry per CDR3 protein results from TCRdb running MiXCR on the multiplex PCR reads. The sample carries fewer than 300,000 distinct CDR3 sequences, 20% to 25% recorded once. The sequencing sample was made of blood. These receptors all come from a man in his forties with Graves' hyperthyroidism that later progressed to Graves' ophthalmopathy. The CDR3 runs from the conserved cysteine through the conserved F or W. A D gene is named only where the DNA matches it firmly. Clone size appears in some rows only: once, few, many, or a class for an expanded clone.

v_gene	d_gene	abundance	j_gene	CDR3aa	CDR3nt
TRBV12-3/TRBV12-4	-	-	TRBJ2-5	CASRAGTRQETQYF	TGTGCCAGCAGAGCCGGGACGAGGCAAGAGACCCAGTACTTC
TRBV6-4	-	many	TRBJ2-2	CASSGTPGTGELFF	TGTGCCAGCAGTGGGACTCCGGGCACCGGGGAGCTGTTTTTT
TRBV5-1	TRBD2	many	TRBJ2-7	CASSGGDRPYEQYF	TGCGCCAGCAGCGGGGGGGACCGACCCTACGAGCAGTACTTC
TRBV12-3/TRBV12-4	-	-	TRBJ1-1	CASSFLGTDRGTEAFF	TGTGCCAGCAGTTTCTTAGGCACCGATCGCGGCACTGAAGCTTTCTTT
TRBV7-2	TRBD1	-	TRBJ1-1	CASSSTGVEAFF	TGTGCCAGCAGCTCGACAGGGGTCGAAGCTTTCTTT
TRBV6-2/TRBV6-3	TRBD1	-	TRBJ2-5	CASSSLTGEETQYF	TGTGCCAGCAGTTCGTTGACAGGGGAAGAGACCCAGTACTTC
TRBV29-1	-	many	TRBJ1-5	CSVEDPRAPKNQPQHF	TGCAGCGTTGAAGATCCCCGAGCACCAAAGAATCAGCCCCAGCATTTT
TRBV13	-	-	TRBJ2-5	CASSLTGTFESQYF	TGTGCCAGCAGCTTGACAGGGACTTTTGAGTCCCAGTACTTC
TRBV29-1	TRBD1	many	TRBJ1-1	CSTARRGQGNTEAFF	TGCAGCACCGCCCGTAGGGGACAGGGAAACACTGAAGCTTTCTTT
TRBV19	-	many	TRBJ1-1	CASRKGGTAEAFF	TGTGCCAGCAGGAAGGGGGGGACGGCTGAAGCTTTCTTT
TRBV11-2	TRBD2	-	TRBJ2-7	CASSLGGAGGLYEQYF	TGTGCCAGCAGCTTAGGGGGAGCGGGAGGCCTTTACGAGCAGTACTTC
TRBV7-9	-	many	TRBJ1-2	CASSREVQGSYTF	TGTGCCAGCAGCAGGGAGGTACAGGGTTCCTACACCTTC
TRBV29-1	TRBD1	-	TRBJ2-5	CSVDRQGETQYF	TGCAGCGTTGATCGACAGGGCGAGACCCAGTACTTC
TRBV7-2	TRBD2	many	TRBJ2-5	CASSLVGLTQETQYF	TGTGCCAGCAGCTTAGTGGGACTAACCCAAGAGACCCAGTACTTC
TRBV19	-	-	TRBJ2-2	CASSSQASALNTGELFF	TGTGCCAGTAGTAGCCAAGCTAGCGCTCTGAACACCGGGGAGCTGTTTTTT
TRBV6-5	TRBD1	many	TRBJ2-5	CASSSDRGRQETQYF	TGTGCCAGCAGTTCGGACAGGGGCCGCCAAGAGACCCAGTACTTC
TRBV6-2/TRBV6-3	-	-	TRBJ2-7	CASSYILYEQYF	TGTGCCAGCAGTTATATCCTCTACGAGCAGTACTTC
TRBV7-2	-	-	TRBJ1-3	CASSLAWAGNTIYF	TGTGCCAGCAGCTTAGCGTGGGCAGGGAACACCATATATTTT
TRBV11-2	-	many	TRBJ2-5	CASSLDGVKATQYF	TGTGCCAGCAGCTTGGATGGGGTTAAGGCGACCCAGTACTTC
TRBV12-5	-	many	TRBJ1-1	CASGFDYRSTEAFF	TGTGCTAGTGGTTTTGACTACAGGAGCACTGAAGCTTTCTTT
TRBV4-1	-	many	TRBJ1-1	CASSRGNTEAFF	TGCGCCAGCAGTCGGGGTAACACTGAAGCTTTCTTT
TRBV5-1	-	many	TRBJ2-2	CASSLTGGLENTGELFF	TGCGCCAGCAGCTTGACGGGCGGGCTGGAGAACACCGGGGAGCTGTTTTTT
TRBV29-1	-	-	TRBJ2-7	CSVEDLSYEQYF	TGCAGCGTTGAAGATCTCTCCTACGAGCAGTACTTC
TRBV12-5	-	many	TRBJ2-5	CASGLNRKTQYF	TGTGCTAGTGGTTTAAACAGGAAGACCCAGTACTTC
TRBV6-1	-	-	TRBJ1-5	CASSEATLGGGQPQHF	TGTGCCAGCAGTGAAGCGACACTGGGGGGTGGCCAGCCCCAGCATTTT
TRBV7-2	-	-	TRBJ1-3	CASSLTSLWVSGNTIYF	TGTGCCAGCAGCTTAACGAGCTTGTGGGTCTCTGGAAACACCATATATTTT
TRBV6-1	-	many	TRBJ2-7	CASSGTVSYEQYF	TGTGCCAGCAGTGGGACAGTGTCCTACGAGCAGTACTTC
TRBV13	-	many	TRBJ2-7	CASSLAGQNYEQYF	TGTGCCAGCAGCTTAGCTGGACAGAACTACGAGCAGTACTTC